Below are 16 T cell receptor beta chains sequenced from a single sample in a study of T cells after yellow fever vaccination. Each CDR3 protein is one row after TCRdb ran MiXCR on the 5' RACE reads. The sample has 620,000 or so distinct CDR3 sequences, 9% to 15% seen once. The sample was PBMCs, taken on the day of the yellow fever booster vaccination. The receptors come from a man under 40 who received the YFV17D yellow fever vaccine.

V usage is TRBV4-3 and J usage is TRBJ2-7, with D uncertain. The germline CDR1 and CDR2 sequences are LGHNA and YSLEER. V lost 3 bases and J 0 bases, leaving 6 bases between the germline ends. This CDR3 comprises 13 residues. The DNA of the CDR3 is TGCGCCAGCAGCCACCAGCTCTCCTACGAGCAGTACTTC. Protein sequence: CASSHQLSYEQYF.

The rearrangement links TRBV27 to TRBJ2-1, with TRBD2 matching 15 bases. Trimming removed 5 bases from V and 13 bases from J; junction bases left unmatched: 12. The CDR3 consists of 16 residues. Germline-derived CDR1 and CDR2 are MNHEY and SMNVEV (reference sequence). CDR3 sequence reads: CASSGLAGGKTMKQFF. The CDR3 coding sequence is TGTGCCAGCAGTGGACTAGCGGGAGGGAAAACAATGAAACAGTTCTTC.

This clonotype was seen a few times. CDR3 residues: CASTLVGGDTEAFF. CDR3 DNA sequence: TGTGCCAGCACCCTAGTGGGGGGGGACACTGAAGCTTTCTTT. The chain is built from TRBV6-1 and TRBJ1-1; tentative D call: TRBD1 (5 bases). In germline, CDR1 is MNHNS, CDR2 SASEGT. This CDR3 has 14 amino acids. The V end was cut by 7 bases, the J end by 3 bases, with 15 bases between.

The table lists this clonotype with a few counts. The rearrangement joins TRBV15 to TRBJ2-1; unclear D gene. CDR1 LNHNV and CDR2 YYDKDF come from the germline V gene (reference sequence). This CDR3 has 13 amino acids. V dropped 8 bases and J dropped 1 base, with 9 bases sitting between them. CDR3 in amino acids: CATAPGSYNEQFF. The CDR3 region has the DNA TGTGCCACCGCCCCCGGGTCCTACAATGAGCAGTTCTTC.

The rearrangement uses TRBV28 and TRBJ2-7; 8 positions match TRBD2. There are 14 residues in the CDR3. Germline V CDR1 and CDR2: MDHEN, SYDVKM. The V segment lost 1 base and the J segment 12 bases; nucleotides outside the gene matches: 11. The CDR3 reads CASSLYRAGDPWYF. In DNA, the CDR3 is TGTGCCAGCAGTTTATATCGAGCGGGAGATCCATGGTACTTC.

This clonotype occurred a few times. The rearrangement joins TRBV7-9 to TRBJ1-1; D remains ambiguous. The CDR3 contains 14 residues. Trimming stripped 3 bases from V and 4 bases from J, with 12 bases between. Germline loops: CDR1 SEHNR, CDR2 FQNEAQ (reference sequence). This CDR3 reads CASSFRGHGTEAFF. The CDR3 DNA sequence: TGTGCCAGCAGCTTTCGAGGGCACGGCACTGAAGCTTTCTTT.

The J gene is TRBJ2-5, the V gene TRBV12-3 or TRBV12-4; D tentatively reads TRBD1 or TRBD2 (6 bases each). This CDR3 contains 16 residues. Trimming stripped 7 bases from V and 6 bases from J, with 24 bases between. The CDR3 DNA reads TGTGCCAGCAACCCGGGACTCCCTGGGGGGCAAAAGACCCAGTACTTC. Residues: CASNPGLPGGQKTQYF.

This clonotype was observed a few times. V is TRBV27 and J is TRBJ2-7; TRBD1 agrees at 10 bases. CDR3 length equals 16 residues. Germline V gives CDR1 MNHEY, CDR2 SMNVEV (reference sequence). V dropped 5 bases and J dropped 7; count of bases not matched to a gene: 14. The CDR3 region has the DNA TGTGCCAGCAGTCCCCTCTCCTCCGGGACAGGGGTTGAGCAGTACTTC. Residues: CASSPLSSGTGVEQYF.

In DNA, the CDR3 is TGCAGCGTCCCCGGACTAGCGGGAGTTATCTACAATGAGCAGTTCTTC. Amino acids: CSVPGLAGVIYNEQFF. The gene calls are TRBV29-1 and TRBJ2-1; the match to TRBD2 covers 13 bases. The CDR3 runs 16 residues. Germline-derived CDR1 and CDR2 are SQVTM and ANQGSEA. V lost 6 bases, J lost 3 bases, and 8 bases stayed unmatched.

CDR3 sequence: CASCRRTGQETQYF. DNA for the CDR3: TGTGCCAGCTGCAGGAGGACGGGCCAAGAGACCCAGTACTTC. The V gene is TRBV2, the J gene TRBJ2-5, with D perhaps TRBD2 (5 bases). The V end lost 8 bases, the J end lost 1 base, and 14 bases lay between the germline ends. The germline gives CDR1 SNHLY, CDR2 FYNNEI. The CDR3 has 14 amino acids.

The chain has TRBV6-5 and TRBJ2-5; unclear D gene. The germline V gene has CDR1 MNHEY and CDR2 SVGAGI. V was cut by 0 bases and J by 4 bases, with 18 bases left in between. The CDR3 contains 17 residues. CDR3 amino acids: CASSYSDPAGGGETQYF. CDR3 in DNA: TGTGCCAGCAGTTACTCGGACCCGGCTGGTGGCGGAGAGACCCAGTACTTC.

This clonotype was observed many times. This chain connects TRBV15 to TRBJ2-7; 8 bases align to TRBD1. The V gene end was trimmed by 4 bases and the J gene end by 9 bases; junction bases not matched to a gene: 8. The germline CDR1 and CDR2 sequences are LNHNV and YYDKDF (reference sequence). There are 13 residues in the CDR3. Here the CDR3 reads CATSKQGAAWQYF. The CDR3 region has the DNA TGTGCCACCAGCAAGCAGGGGGCCGCCTGGCAGTACTTC.

This clonotype was picked up a small number of times. The chain uses TRBV27 and TRBJ2-7; D gene ambiguous. The CDR3 has 14 amino acids. With 5 bases removed from V and 7 bases from J, the gap between germline ends came to 18 bases. CDR1 MNHEY and CDR2 SMNVEV come from the germline V gene (reference sequence). CDR3 nucleotide sequence: TGTGCCAGCAGTGTGACCAGGAGATCGGTTGAGCAGTACTTC. Its protein product is CASSVTRRSVEQYF.

The chain recombines TRBV3-1 with TRBJ2-7; no clear D. Trimming took 4 bases from V and 4 from J, leaving 11 bases between them. Germline V gene sequence: CDR1 LGHDT, CDR2 YNNKEL (reference sequence). The CDR3 contains 13 residues. The CDR3 is CASSRALEYEQYF. In DNA, the CDR3 is TGTGCCAGCAGCCGCGCCCTAGAGTACGAGCAGTACTTC.

This clonotype occurred a few times. The genes are TRBV6-2 or TRBV6-3 and TRBJ2-3; D may correspond to TRBD1 or TRBD2 (5 bases each). V was pared by 6 bases and J by 2 bases, with 15 bases between. The CDR3 runs 15 residues. The germline CDR1 and CDR2 sequences are MNHEY and SVGEGT. The CDR3 region is CASSRTGTTTDTQYF. In DNA, the CDR3 is TGTGCCAGCAGCCGAACCGGGACGACCACAGATACGCAGTATTTT.

The rearrangement joins TRBV11-2 to TRBJ1-1; D might be TRBD1 (6 bases). The V gene lost 3 bases and the J gene lost 3 bases, with 11 bases spanning the gap. The CDR3 has 14 residues. Germline values: CDR1 SGHAT, CDR2 FQNNGV. The CDR3 sequence: CASSLLQGDTEAFF. In DNA, the CDR3 is TGTGCCAGCAGCTTGTTACAGGGAGACACTGAAGCTTTCTTT. Supplemented by reference TRBV11-2 and TRBJ1-1, the full variable domain reads EAGVAQSPRYKIIEKRQSVAFWCNPISGHATLYWYQQILGQGPKLLIQFQNNGVVDDSQLPKDRFSAERLKGVDSTLKIQPAKLEDSAVYLCASSLLQGDTEAFFGQGTRLTVV.